One sample yielded the 6 T cell receptor beta chains listed below, sequenced in a study of monozygotic twins with inflammatory bowel disease. TCRdb derives one entry per CDR3 protein from the 5' RACE reads, leaving out DNA. The sample table sets out approximately 400,000 distinct CDR3 sequences. Material: blood. These receptors originate from a human donor with ulcerative colitis or Crohn's disease, or a healthy co-twin of an affected twin (not recorded which).

This chain uses TRBV4-3 with TRBJ2-3. Per the germline V gene, CDR1 is LGHNA and CDR2 is YSLEER. This CDR3 is built from 14 residues. This CDR3 reads CASSHRLGTDTQYF.

J is TRBJ1-2 and V is TRBV7-3; the TCRdb call, TRBD1, lacks DNA for checking. The CDR3 is 15 amino acids. The germline V gene has CDR1 SGHTA and CDR2 FQGTGA. The CDR3 protein is CASSFTGGSVYGYTF.

The chain links TRBV15 to TRBJ2-2. The CDR3 consists of 14 residues. Per the germline V gene, CDR1 is LNHNV and CDR2 is YYDKDF (reference sequence). The CDR3 reads CATSRVGVTGELFF.

The chain uses TRBV3-1 and TRBJ1-5. The length of the CDR3 is 13 residues. Germline CDR1 is LGHDT and CDR2 is YNNKEL (reference sequence). CDR3 loop: CASSQSLNQPQHF.

The J gene is TRBJ2-1, the V gene TRBV6-1; TCRdb's D gene call, TRBD1, goes unchecked for lack of DNA. The CDR3 is 17 amino acids. Germline loops: CDR1 MNHNS, CDR2 SASEGT. CDR3 residues: CASSEARGQGARNEQFF.

The genes are TRBV10-3 and TRBJ2-2; TCRdb outputs TRBD1, but without DNA this stays unchecked. Germline V lookup: CDR1 ENHRY, CDR2 SYGVKD. This CDR3 is built from 14 residues. The CDR3 region is CAIRQTENTGELFF.